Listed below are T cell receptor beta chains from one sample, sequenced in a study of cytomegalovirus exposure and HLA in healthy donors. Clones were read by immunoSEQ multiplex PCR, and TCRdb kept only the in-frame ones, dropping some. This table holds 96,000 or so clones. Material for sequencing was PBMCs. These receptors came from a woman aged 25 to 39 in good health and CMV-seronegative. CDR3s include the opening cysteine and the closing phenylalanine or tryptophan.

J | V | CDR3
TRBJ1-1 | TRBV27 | CASSLVAQGVTEAFF
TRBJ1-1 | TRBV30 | CAWMRGRNTEAFF
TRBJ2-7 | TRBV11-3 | CASSLASGTGMDEQYF
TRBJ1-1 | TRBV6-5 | CASSLQAGGDTEAFF
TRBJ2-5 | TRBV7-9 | CASSLALGAETQYF
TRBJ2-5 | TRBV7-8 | CASSLPGGFETQYF
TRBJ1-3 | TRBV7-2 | CASSLASVPRGRGNTIYF
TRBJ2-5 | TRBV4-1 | CASSPRGLASRETQYF
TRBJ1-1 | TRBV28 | CASSLRQEKNTEAFF
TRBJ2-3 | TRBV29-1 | CSVEGGDTQYF
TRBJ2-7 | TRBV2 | CASSDSVPLLGEQYF
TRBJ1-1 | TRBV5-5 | CASSSATGNTEAFF
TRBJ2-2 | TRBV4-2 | CASSQVLAGGTGELFF
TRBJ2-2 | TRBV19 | CASSPQLAGGFDTGELFF
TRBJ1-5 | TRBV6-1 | CASARDQPQHF
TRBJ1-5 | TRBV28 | CASSLARGQPQHF
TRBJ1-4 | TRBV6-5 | CASRDSGNEKLFF
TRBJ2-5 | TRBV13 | CASSHRTSGEVRERQVETQYF
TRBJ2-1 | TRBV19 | CASTGGFYNEQFF
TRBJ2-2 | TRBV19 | CASSLRGPGELFF